A selection of T cell receptor beta chains follows, all from one sample in a study of pediatric ulcerative colitis. Libraries were prepared by immunoSEQ multiplex PCR; TCRdb keeps only in-frame clonotypes and omits some of them. The sample shows over 15,000 clones, over 65% of them seen only once. The sample taken for sequencing was gut tissue. The receptors here all came from a boy between 10 and 17 years old with moderate ulcerative colitis. CDR3s include the opening cysteine and the closing phenylalanine or tryptophan. Each record gives: V gene, J gene, clone size, D gene, CDR3 DNA, CDR3 protein. A D gene is named only where the DNA matches it firmly. Rows may omit the clone size; those that give it use once, few, many or a size class.

TRBV19	TRBJ2-2	-	-	TGTGCCAGTAGTGTAGCGGTCACTCCCAACAGCCCTACCGGGGAGCTGTTTTTT	CASSVAVTPNSPTGELFF
TRBV7-3	TRBJ1-1	-	-	TGTGCCAGCAGCTTACGTGGGAGCTTGAACACTGAAGCTTTCTTT	CASSLRGSLNTEAFF
TRBV7-3	TRBJ2-7	few	-	TGTGCCAGCAGCTACCACAGGACTACTCCGGGGGAGCAGTACTTC	CASSYHRTTPGEQYF
TRBV9	TRBJ2-7	-	TRBD1	TGTGCCAGCAGCAAGAGGACAGGGTCATCCTCCGAGCAGTACTTC	CASSKRTGSSSEQYF
TRBV7-6	TRBJ1-2	few	TRBD1	TGTGCCAGCAGCGCGAGCGGGACAGGGGGAAGCTACACCTTC	CASSASGTGGSYTF
TRBV7-2	TRBJ2-3	-	TRBD2	TGTGCCAGCAGCCCCAGACTAGCGGGAGGGAGAGATACGCAGTATTTT	CASSPRLAGGRDTQYF
TRBV7-8	TRBJ2-7	-	-	TGTGCCAGCAGCTTACGGGATCAGGTGGGCTACGAGCAGTACTTC	CASSLRDQVGYEQYF
TRBV5-6	TRBJ1-2	-	-	TGTGCCAGCAGCTTGGAGACGGCCCATGGCTACACCTTC	CASSLETAHGYTF
TRBV5-4	TRBJ1-4	-	-	TGTGCCAGCAGCTTGGGGGGGGCCCGTAATGAAAAACTGTTTTTT	CASSLGGARNEKLFF
TRBV5-1	TRBJ2-3	-	TRBD2	TGCGCCAGCAGCTGGGGACTAGCGGGGAGATCAGATACGCAGTATTTT	CASSWGLAGRSDTQYF
TRBV5-4	TRBJ2-3	-	-	TGTGCCAGCAGCTCACAGCGGTCTAGCACAGATACGCAGTATTTT	CASSSQRSSTDTQYF
TRBV6-5	TRBJ1-6	-	-	TGTGCCAGCAGTAGGGGCAATTCACCCCTCCACTTT	CASSRGNSPLHF